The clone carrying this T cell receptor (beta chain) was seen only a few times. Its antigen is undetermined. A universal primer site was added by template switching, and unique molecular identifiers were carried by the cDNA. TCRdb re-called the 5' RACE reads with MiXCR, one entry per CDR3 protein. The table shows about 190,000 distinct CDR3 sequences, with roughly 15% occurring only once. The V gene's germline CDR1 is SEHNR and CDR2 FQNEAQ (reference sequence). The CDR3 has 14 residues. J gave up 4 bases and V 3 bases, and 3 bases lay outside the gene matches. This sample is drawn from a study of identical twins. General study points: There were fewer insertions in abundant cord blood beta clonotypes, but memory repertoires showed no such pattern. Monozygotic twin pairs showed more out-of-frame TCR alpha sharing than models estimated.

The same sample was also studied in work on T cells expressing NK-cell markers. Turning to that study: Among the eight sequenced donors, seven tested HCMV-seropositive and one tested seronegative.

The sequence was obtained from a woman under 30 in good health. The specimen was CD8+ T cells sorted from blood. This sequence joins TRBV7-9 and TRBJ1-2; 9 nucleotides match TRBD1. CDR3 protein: CASSLDRGTYGYTF. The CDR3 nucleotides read TGTGCCAGCAGCTTGGACAGGGGAACCTATGGCTACACCTTC.